This passage covers 21 T cell receptor beta chains from one sample sequenced in a study of blood T cell repertoires in COVID-19 (TCRdb year 2020). The protocol used for the library was the immunoSEQ multiplex PCR assay. The table comes from immuneACCESS by way of TCRdb, which keeps in-frame sequences with V and J called. Part of the clones is missing from these tables; in studies checked, under half for an unresolved V gene and the rest for unknown reasons. In all, the sample holds about 380,000 clones, and 70% to 90% of those were seen once. The ten largest clones capture 1.3% of the sample. Sequenced sample: PBMCs or T cells enriched from blood (not recorded which). Source of these receptors: a young man who had recovered from COVID-19.

This clone was picked up one time. The chain is built from TRBV5-1 and TRBJ2-7, with D tentatively TRBD1 (6 bases). CDR3 length: 13 amino acids. Germline loops: CDR1 SGHRS, CDR2 YFSETQ. V lost 4 bases, J lost 5 bases, and 13 bases lay in between. CDR3 in DNA: TGCGCCAGCAGCGACAGGAGCACGGACGAGCAGTACTTC. Amino acids: CASSDRSTDEQYF.

The chain is built from TRBV10-1 and TRBJ2-3, with 10 bases aligning to TRBD1. The CDR3 contains 16 residues. The germline V gene has CDR1 WNHNN and CDR2 SYGVQD (reference sequence). V shed 0 bases, J shed 7 bases, and the junction held 7 bases outside the gene matches. The DNA of the CDR3 is TGCGCCAGCAGTGAGTCCCTGGGACAGGGGATCAATACGCAGTATTTT. The encoded protein is CASSESLGQGINTQYF.

The V call is TRBV18, the J call TRBJ2-5, with 11 bases lining up with TRBD1. V lost 4 bases, J lost 1 base, and 8 bases stayed unmatched. Germline values: CDR1 KGHSH, CDR2 LQKENI. CDR3 size: 17 residues. DNA of the CDR3: TGTGCCAGCTCACGGCGGACAGGGGGCATCATCCAAGAGACCCAGTACTTC. Translation gives CASSRRTGGIIQETQYF.

V gene TRBV9 combines with J gene TRBJ2-1; 9 bases are shared with TRBD2. V lost 0 bases, J lost 4 bases, and 2 bases stayed unmatched. Germline values: CDR1 SGDLS, CDR2 YYNGEE. The CDR3 has 15 amino acids. This chain's CDR3 is CASSVGGGGYNEQFF. CDR3 bases: TGTGCCAGCAGCGTAGGCGGGGGGGGTTACAATGAGCAGTTCTTC.

This chain joins TRBV20-1 and TRBJ2-1; D remains ambiguous. The CDR3 covers 10 residues. The germline V and J ends were trimmed by 0 bases and 10 bases, with 4 bases remaining between them. Germline V lookup: CDR1 DFQATT, CDR2 SNEGSKA (reference sequence). CDR3: CSARETEQFF. Here the CDR3 DNA reads TGCAGTGCTAGAGAGACAGAGCAGTTCTTC.

The chain carries TRBV7-2 and TRBJ2-7; the match to TRBD2 covers 7 bases. This CDR3 region has 14 residues. V shed 3 bases, J shed 2 bases, and the junction held 4 bases outside the gene matches. Germline loops: CDR1 SGHTA, CDR2 FQGNSA. The CDR3 protein is CASSFGLAAYEQYF. The CDR3 DNA is TGTGCCAGCAGCTTCGGCCTAGCGGCCTACGAGCAGTACTTC.

The gene calls are TRBV7-9 and TRBJ2-3, with 8 bases matching TRBD2. Germline-derived CDR1 and CDR2 are SEHNR and FQNEAQ (reference sequence). V lost 3 bases and J lost 7; bases outside the gene matches: 9. The CDR3 is made up of 15 amino acids. CDR3 residues: CASSFSGEPLHTQYF. The DNA for the CDR3 is TGTGCCAGCAGCTTTAGCGGGGAGCCACTCCATACGCAGTATTTT.

V and J are TRBV24-1 and TRBJ1-2; a weak D match, TRBD1 (6 bases). V lost 1 base to trimming and J lost 4 bases, with 12 bases between them. Germline assignment: CDR1 KGHDR and CDR2 SFDVKD. The CDR3 extends over 15 amino acids. The CDR3 DNA reads TGTGCCACCAGTGATTTTGGGGGCTTGGGCTATGGCTACACCTTC. This codes for CATSDFGGLGYGYTF.

The chain links TRBV3-1 (or the pseudogene TRBV3-2) to TRBJ1-6; D is undetermined. CDR1 and CDR2 from the germline V gene are LGHDT and YNNKEL (reference sequence). The CDR3 is 12 residues long. V was trimmed by 4 bases and J by 8 bases, leaving 6 bases between them. As DNA, the CDR3 is TGTGCCAGCAGCCGGACTTATTCACCCCTCCACTTT. Amino acids: CASSRTYSPLHF.

CDR3 DNA sequence: TGTGCCACCAGTGACCCAAAAGCGGGGTCACAAGAGACCCAGTACTTC. It codes for CATSDPKAGSQETQYF. The chain combines TRBV24-1 with TRBJ2-5; TRBD2 matches 7 bases. V lost 4 bases to trimming and J lost 2 bases; unmatched junction nucleotides: 9. CDR3 length: 16 residues. Germline lookup yields CDR1 KGHDR and CDR2 SFDVKD.

V gene TRBV19 combines with J gene TRBJ1-5; TRBD1 is a possible D gene (6 bases). CDR3 size: 14 residues. Looked up from germline, CDR1 is LNHDA and CDR2 is SQIVND (reference sequence). Between the trimmed V and J ends, which lost 6 bases and 2 bases, there was a span of 11 bases. CDR3 sequence reads: CASRNREGNQPQHF. The CDR3 nucleotides read TGTGCCAGTAGGAACAGGGAAGGCAATCAGCCCCAGCATTTT.

This clone has just one count. V is TRBV2 and J is TRBJ2-1, with 8 nucleotides matching TRBD2. The CDR3 contains 16 residues. CDR1 and CDR2 from the germline V gene are SNHLY and FYNNEI. J lost 1 base, V lost 6 bases, and 8 bases had no gene match. The chain's CDR3 is CASRGLAGLSYNEQFF. CDR3 sequence (DNA): TGTGCCAGCAGGGGCTTAGCGGGACTTTCCTACAATGAGCAGTTCTTC.

The CDR3 nucleotides are TGTGCCAGCAGCTTATTTCGTACAGGCACCGGGGAGCTGTTTTTT. This encodes CASSLFRTGTGELFF. The genes are TRBV7-9 and TRBJ2-2; the D gene is possibly TRBD1 (5 bases). The CDR3 contains 15 residues. V was pared by 2 bases and J by 4 bases, with 11 bases between. Germline V gene data show CDR1 as SEHNR and CDR2 as FQNEAQ (reference sequence).

This CDR3 is CATSGAGGANTGELFF. The CDR3 DNA is TGTGCCACCAGTGGCGCAGGGGGAGCGAACACCGGGGAGCTGTTTTTT. The chain joins TRBV24-1 to TRBJ2-2; TRBD1 agrees at 7 bases. The CDR3 covers 16 residues. Germline values: CDR1 KGHDR, CDR2 SFDVKD. V lost 5 bases and J lost 0; bases outside the gene matches: 5.

The genes are TRBV3-1 (or the pseudogene TRBV3-2) and TRBJ2-1; a weak D match, TRBD1 (6 bases). Trimming stripped 4 bases from V and 10 bases from J, with 11 bases between. Germline-derived CDR1 and CDR2 are LGHDT and YNNKEL (reference sequence). The CDR3 is 12 amino acids. The CDR3: CASSLRGREQFF. CDR3 coding DNA: TGTGCCAGCAGCCTCAGGGGTCGCGAGCAGTTCTTC.

The V gene is TRBV12-3 or TRBV12-4, the J gene TRBJ1-2; 7 bases line up with TRBD1. The CDR3 is 13 residues long. V shed 4 bases and J 2 bases; nucleotides not matched to a gene: 1. Here the CDR3 reads CASSWGQNYGYTF. The CDR3 nucleotides are TGTGCCAGCAGTTGGGGACAGAACTATGGCTACACCTTC.

The chain recombines TRBV19 with TRBJ2-1, with a tentative D call TRBD2 (5 bases). Germline V gene sequence: CDR1 LNHDA, CDR2 SQIVND (reference sequence). V lost 0 bases, J lost 10 bases, and 16 bases lay in between. This CDR3 is built from 15 residues. The CDR3 here is CASSIDVVASGEQFF. CDR3 in DNA: TGTGCCAGTAGTATAGATGTAGTCGCGTCGGGGGAGCAGTTCTTC.

This chain links TRBV6-4 with TRBJ1-1; no definite D call. Trimming cost V 6 bases and J 1 base, with 9 bases left between them. The length of the CDR3 is 13 residues. Germline V gene lookup returns CDR1 MRHNA and CDR2 SNTAGT. The CDR3 DNA reads TGTGCCAGCAGAGAGGCCACGAACACTGAAGCTTTCTTT. It codes for CASREATNTEAFF.

The chain joins TRBV15 to TRBJ1-1, with 7 bases aligning to TRBD1. The CDR3 runs to 14 residues. Germline lookup yields CDR1 LNHNV and CDR2 YYDKDF (reference sequence). V was pared by 0 bases and J by 4 bases, with 2 bases of the junction left unmatched. The CDR3 coding sequence is TGTGCCACCAGCAGAGACAGGGGGGCCACTGAAGCTTTCTTT. Protein product: CATSRDRGATEAFF.

This rearrangement joins TRBV12-5 to TRBJ2-1, with D possibly being TRBD2 (6 bases). Germline assignment: CDR1 LGHNT and CDR2 FRNRAP. V was trimmed by 7 bases and J by 0 bases, leaving 13 bases between them. The CDR3 consists of 15 residues. As DNA, the CDR3 is TGTGCTAGTGTCCTAGGGGACTTCTCCTACAATGAGCAGTTCTTC. It translates to CASVLGDFSYNEQFF. Using reference TRBV12-5 and TRBJ2-1 for the parts outside the CDR3, the full variable domain is DARVTQTPRHKVTEMGQEVTMRCQPILGHNTVFWYRQTMMQGLELLAYFRNRAPLDDSGMPKDRFSAEMPDATLATLKIQPSEPRDSAVYFCASVLGDFSYNEQFFGPGTRLTVL.

The V call is TRBV10-3, the J call TRBJ2-7; a possible D gene is TRBD1 (6 bases). Germline V lookup: CDR1 ENHRY, CDR2 SYGVKD. The CDR3 is 13 amino acids. V dropped 7 bases and J dropped 2 bases, with 12 bases sitting between them. Here the CDR3 DNA reads TGTGCCATCACACCGACAGGCGCCTACGAGCAGTACTTC. Translation gives CAITPTGAYEQYF.